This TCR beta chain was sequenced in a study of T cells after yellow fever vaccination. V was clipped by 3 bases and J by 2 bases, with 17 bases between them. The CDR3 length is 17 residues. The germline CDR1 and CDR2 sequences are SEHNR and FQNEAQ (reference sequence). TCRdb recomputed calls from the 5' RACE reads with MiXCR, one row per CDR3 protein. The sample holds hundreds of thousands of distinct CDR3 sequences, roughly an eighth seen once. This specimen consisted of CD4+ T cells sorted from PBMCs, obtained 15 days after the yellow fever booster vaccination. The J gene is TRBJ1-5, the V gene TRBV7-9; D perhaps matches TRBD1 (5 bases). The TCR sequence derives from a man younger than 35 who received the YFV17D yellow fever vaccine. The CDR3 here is CASSFGGSSSGNQPQHF. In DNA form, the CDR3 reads TGTGCCAGCAGCTTCGGGGGGTCTAGTAGTGGCAATCAGCCCCAGCATTTT.